A single sample is the source of the 11 T cell receptor beta chains below, sequenced in a study of spatial heterogeneity in lung cancer. Study-wide points: Tumor mutation count correlated with how many alpha and beta TCRs expanded intratumorally.

Specified time point: sample taken at primary tumor resection. TCRdb independently ran MiXCR on the 5' RACE reads; one entry per CDR3 protein. This table has 3,000 to 4,000 distinct CDR3 sequences, about 15% appearing once. No antigen is known for these receptors. Sequencing was performed on lung tumor tissue, taken at surgery. These receptors all stem from a female donor with early-stage non-small cell lung cancer.

This clonotype is termed medium-sized. The chain uses TRBV7-2 and TRBJ2-2, with TRBD1 identical over 8 bases. Germline loops: CDR1 SGHTA, CDR2 FQGNSA. This CDR3 is 16 amino acids long. Germline trimming cut 4 bases from V and 5 bases from J; bases unmatched to any gene: 9. CDR3 DNA sequence: TGTGCCAGCAGCTACCGGGACAGGACCTTTACCGGGGAGCTGTTTTTT. It translates to CASSYRDRTFTGELFF.

The chain uses TRBV18 and TRBJ2-1; 9 nucleotides agree with TRBD2. The CDR3 totals 14 residues. The J segment lost 8 bases and the V segment lost 3 bases, leaving 5 bases of the junction unmatched. Germline lookup yields CDR1 KGHSH and CDR2 LQKENI. The CDR3 coding sequence is TGTGCCAGCTCACCGGATAGCGGGAGCTATGAGCAGTTCTTC. Encoded protein: CASSPDSGSYEQFF.

This clonotype was counted at least ten times. The chain is built from TRBV20-1 and TRBJ2-1; D is ambiguous. V lost 6 bases to trimming and J lost 0 bases, with 21 bases between them. CDR1 is DFQATT and CDR2 is SNEGSKA in the germline V gene (reference sequence). The CDR3 loop spans 17 amino acids. The CDR3 bases are TGCAGTGCCTCAGATAGTGGCTCCCCAAGCTCCTACAATGAGCAGTTCTTC. This encodes CSASDSGSPSSYNEQFF.

The chain joins TRBV6-2 or TRBV6-3 to TRBJ2-1; perhaps TRBD2 as D (7 bases). V was trimmed by 5 bases and J by 4 bases, leaving 15 bases between them. The germline V gene has CDR1 MNHEY and CDR2 SVGEGT. The length of the CDR3 is 15 residues. The CDR3 region is CASSRPGGPYNEQFF. As DNA, the CDR3 is TGTGCCAGCAGTCGCCCCGGGGGGCCTTACAATGAGCAGTTCTTC.

This clonotype is judged medium-sized. This chain uses TRBV7-6 with TRBJ1-2; possibly TRBD1 for D (6 bases). Trimming removed 5 bases at V and 2 bases at J, with 15 bases between. The CDR3 totals 15 residues. Germline V gene lookup returns CDR1 SGHVS and CDR2 FNYEAQ. CDR3 coding DNA: TGTGCCAGCAGCAAAGAGGCAGGGGTCAACTATGGCTACACCTTC. Translating it yields CASSKEAGVNYGYTF.

This clonotype is medium-sized by share. The genes are TRBV20-1 and TRBJ2-7; D might be TRBD2 (6 bases). The CDR3 is made up of 15 amino acids. Between the trimmed V and J ends, which lost 5 bases and 0 bases, there was a span of 17 bases. Germline assignment: CDR1 DFQATT and CDR2 SNEGSKA (reference sequence). In DNA, the CDR3 is TGCAGTGCTGCTATGTTAGCGGCGGGCTCCTACGAGCAGTACTTC. Protein product: CSAAMLAAGSYEQYF.

This clonotype was observed at least ten times. The chain joins TRBV24-1 to TRBJ1-5, with D uncertain. This CDR3 has 15 residues. The V and J ends lost 9 bases and 6 bases respectively, with 20 bases between them. Germline values: CDR1 KGHDR, CDR2 SFDVKD. This CDR3 reads CATDADEPICQPQHF. The DNA of the CDR3 is TGTGCCACCGATGCGGATGAGCCCATCTGTCAGCCCCAGCATTTT.

This sequence joins TRBV6-2 or TRBV6-3 and TRBJ2-2, with 11 bases lining up with TRBD2. V shed 7 bases and J 2 bases; nucleotides not matched to a gene: 3. Per germline, CDR1 MNHEY and CDR2 SVGEGT. The CDR3 sequence is 15 residues long. The chain's CDR3 is CASMGTSGNTGELFF. The CDR3 bases are TGTGCCAGCATGGGGACTAGCGGTAACACCGGGGAGCTGTTTTTT.

Sample share makes this clonotype medium-sized. The rearrangement uses TRBV2 and TRBJ1-5, with D uncertain. This CDR3 has 14 residues. The V end lost 10 bases, the J end lost 0 bases, and 13 bases lay between the germline ends. The V gene's germline CDR1 is SNHLY and CDR2 FYNNEI. Written as DNA, the CDR3 is TGTGCCACCAGAGGCGGAAATAGCAATCAGCCCCAGCATTTT. Its translation is CATRGGNSNQPQHF.

This clonotype is termed medium-sized. The rearrangement uses TRBV12-3 or TRBV12-4 and TRBJ2-3; D gene unclear. Trimming shortened V by 2 bases and J by 3 bases, and 0 bases separated the two germline ends. The CDR3 sequence is 11 residues long. The CDR3 reads CASSLTDTQYF. CDR3 nucleotides: TGTGCCAGCAGTTTAACAGATACGCAGTATTTT.

Sample share makes this clonotype medium-sized. The gene calls are TRBV10-3 and TRBJ2-5; no clear D gene. V was pared by 2 bases and J by 5 bases, with 6 bases between. The CDR3 runs 12 residues. Germline CDR1 and CDR2: ENHRY and SYGVKD. CDR3 protein: CAISERSETQYF. CDR3 coding DNA: TGTGCCATCAGTGAGCGGTCGGAGACCCAGTACTTC.